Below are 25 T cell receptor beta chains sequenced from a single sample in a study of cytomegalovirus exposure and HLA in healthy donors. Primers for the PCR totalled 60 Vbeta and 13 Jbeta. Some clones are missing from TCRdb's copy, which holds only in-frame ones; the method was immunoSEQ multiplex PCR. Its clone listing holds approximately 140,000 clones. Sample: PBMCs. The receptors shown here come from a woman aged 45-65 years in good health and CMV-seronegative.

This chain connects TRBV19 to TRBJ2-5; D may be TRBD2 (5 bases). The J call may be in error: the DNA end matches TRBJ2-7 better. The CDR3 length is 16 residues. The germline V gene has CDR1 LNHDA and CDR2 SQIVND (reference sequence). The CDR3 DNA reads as TGTGCCAGTAGTGGCTCCTGGACTCCACGCTCCTACGAGCAGTACTTC. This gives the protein CASSGSWTPRSYEQYF.

The DNA for the CDR3 is TGTGCCAGCAGCTTTTCGACAGGGATGATCAATCAGCCCCAGCATTTT. It yields the protein CASSFSTGMINQPQHF. This chain uses TRBV7-9 with TRBJ1-5; 7 bases align to TRBD1. V was pared by 3 bases and J by 3 bases, with 8 bases of the junction left unmatched. CDR1 and CDR2 from the germline V gene are SEHNR and FQNEAQ (reference sequence). This CDR3 has 16 amino acids.

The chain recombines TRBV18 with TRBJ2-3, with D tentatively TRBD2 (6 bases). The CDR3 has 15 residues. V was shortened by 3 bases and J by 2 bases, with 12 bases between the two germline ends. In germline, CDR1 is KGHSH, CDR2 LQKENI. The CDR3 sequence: CASSPVGGVTDTQYF. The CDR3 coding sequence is TGTGCCAGCTCACCGGTAGGCGGGGTCACAGATACGCAGTATTTT.

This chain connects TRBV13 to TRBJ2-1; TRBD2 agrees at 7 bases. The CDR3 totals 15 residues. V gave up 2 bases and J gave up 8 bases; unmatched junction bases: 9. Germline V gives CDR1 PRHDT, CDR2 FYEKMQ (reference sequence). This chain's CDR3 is CASSLILGGKHEQFF. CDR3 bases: TGTGCCAGCAGCTTAATCCTCGGGGGGAAGCATGAGCAGTTCTTC.

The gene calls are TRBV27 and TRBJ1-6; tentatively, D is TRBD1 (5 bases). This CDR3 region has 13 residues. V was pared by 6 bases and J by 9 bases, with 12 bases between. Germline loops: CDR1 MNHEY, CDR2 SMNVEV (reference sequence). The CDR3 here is CASRGGAVSPLHF. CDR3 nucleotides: TGTGCCAGCAGGGGCGGGGCGGTTTCACCCCTCCACTTT.

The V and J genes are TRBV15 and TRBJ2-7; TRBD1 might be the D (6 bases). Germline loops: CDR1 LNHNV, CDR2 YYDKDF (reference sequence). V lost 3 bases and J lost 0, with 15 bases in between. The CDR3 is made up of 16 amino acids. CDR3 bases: TGTGCCACCAGCAGCCGAGGGGGTGGGACCTCCTACGAGCAGTACTTC. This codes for CATSSRGGGTSYEQYF.

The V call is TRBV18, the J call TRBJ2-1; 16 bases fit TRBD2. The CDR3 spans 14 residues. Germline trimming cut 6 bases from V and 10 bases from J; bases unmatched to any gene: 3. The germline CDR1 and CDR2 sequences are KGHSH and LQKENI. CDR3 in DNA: TGTGCCAGCTCCCCGGGACTAGCGGGAGGGGAGCAGTTCTTC. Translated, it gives CASSPGLAGGEQFF.

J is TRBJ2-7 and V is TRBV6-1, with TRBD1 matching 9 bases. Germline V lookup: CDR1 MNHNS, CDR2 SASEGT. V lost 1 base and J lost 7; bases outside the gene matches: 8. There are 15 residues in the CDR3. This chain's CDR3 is CASSEGPGQGREQYF. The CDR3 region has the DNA TGTGCCAGCAGTGAAGGCCCGGGACAGGGTCGAGAGCAGTACTTC.

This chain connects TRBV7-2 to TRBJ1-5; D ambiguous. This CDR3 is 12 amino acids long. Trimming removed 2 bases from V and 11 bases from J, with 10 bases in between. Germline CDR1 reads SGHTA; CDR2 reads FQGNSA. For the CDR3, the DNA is TGTGCCAGCAGCTTACTCGGGTCAGCCCAGCATTTT. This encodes CASSLLGSAQHF.

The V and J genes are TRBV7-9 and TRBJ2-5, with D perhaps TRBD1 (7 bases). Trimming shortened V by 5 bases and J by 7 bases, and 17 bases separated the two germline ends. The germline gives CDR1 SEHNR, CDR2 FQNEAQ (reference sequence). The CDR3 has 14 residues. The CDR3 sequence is CASSAGQSPRTQYF. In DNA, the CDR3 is TGTGCCAGCAGCGCGGGACAGTCCCCGAGGACCCAGTACTTC.

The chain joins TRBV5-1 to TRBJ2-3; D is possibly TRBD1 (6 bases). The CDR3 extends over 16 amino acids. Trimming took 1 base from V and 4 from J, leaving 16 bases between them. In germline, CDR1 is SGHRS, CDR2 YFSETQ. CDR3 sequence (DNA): TGCGCCAGCAGCTTGAGGCCAGGGGATAACTCAGATACGCAGTATTTT. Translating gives CASSLRPGDNSDTQYF.

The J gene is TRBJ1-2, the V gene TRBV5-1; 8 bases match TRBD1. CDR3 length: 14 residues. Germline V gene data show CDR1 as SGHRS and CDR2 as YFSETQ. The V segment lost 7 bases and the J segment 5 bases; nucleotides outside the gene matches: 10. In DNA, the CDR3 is TGCGCCAGCTCCAGGGGAGACAGGGGTTATGGCTACACCTTC. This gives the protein CASSRGDRGYGYTF.

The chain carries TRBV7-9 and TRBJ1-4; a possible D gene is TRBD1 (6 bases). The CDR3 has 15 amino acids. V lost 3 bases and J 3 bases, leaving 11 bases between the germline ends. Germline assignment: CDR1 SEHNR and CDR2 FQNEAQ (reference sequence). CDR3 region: CASSFQGNANEKLFF. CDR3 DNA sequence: TGTGCCAGCAGCTTTCAGGGGAATGCTAATGAAAAACTGTTTTTT.

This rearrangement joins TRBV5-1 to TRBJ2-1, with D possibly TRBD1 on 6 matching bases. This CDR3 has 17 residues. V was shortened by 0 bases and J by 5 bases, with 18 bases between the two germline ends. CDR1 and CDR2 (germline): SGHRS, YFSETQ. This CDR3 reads CASSLERGGQTNNEQFF. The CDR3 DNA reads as TGCGCCAGCAGCTTGGAGAGAGGCGGACAGACCAACAATGAGCAGTTCTTC.

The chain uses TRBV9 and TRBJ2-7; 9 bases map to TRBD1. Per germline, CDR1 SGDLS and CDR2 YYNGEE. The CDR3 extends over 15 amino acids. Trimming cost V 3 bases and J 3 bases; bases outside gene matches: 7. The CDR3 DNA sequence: TGTGCCAGCAGCGCAACCGGGACAGGGTACTACGAGCAGTACTTC. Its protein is CASSATGTGYYEQYF.

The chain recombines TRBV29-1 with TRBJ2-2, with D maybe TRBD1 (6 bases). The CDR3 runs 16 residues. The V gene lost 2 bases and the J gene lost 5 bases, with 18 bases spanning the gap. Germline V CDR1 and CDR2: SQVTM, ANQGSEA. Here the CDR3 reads CSVESREQGHTGELFF. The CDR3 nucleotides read TGCAGCGTTGAATCTAGGGAGCAGGGGCATACCGGGGAGCTGTTTTTT.

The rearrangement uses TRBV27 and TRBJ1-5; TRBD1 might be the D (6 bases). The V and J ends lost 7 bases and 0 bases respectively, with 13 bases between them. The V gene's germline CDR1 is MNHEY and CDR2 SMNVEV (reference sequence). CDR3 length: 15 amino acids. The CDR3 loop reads CASKNQGYSNQPQHF. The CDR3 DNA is TGTGCCAGCAAAAACCAGGGGTATAGCAATCAGCCCCAGCATTTT.

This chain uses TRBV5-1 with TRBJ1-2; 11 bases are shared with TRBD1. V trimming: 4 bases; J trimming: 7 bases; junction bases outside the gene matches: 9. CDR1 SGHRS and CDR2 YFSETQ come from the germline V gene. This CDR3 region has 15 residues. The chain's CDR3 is CASSPSDRGHSGYTF. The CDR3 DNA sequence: TGCGCCAGCAGCCCTTCGGACAGGGGGCACTCTGGCTACACCTTC.

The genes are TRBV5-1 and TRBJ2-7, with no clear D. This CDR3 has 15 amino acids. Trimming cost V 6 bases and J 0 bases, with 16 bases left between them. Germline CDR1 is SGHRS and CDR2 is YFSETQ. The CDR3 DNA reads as TGCGCCAGCAAACAGTCCGACCTGAGCTCCTACGAGCAGTACTTC. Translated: CASKQSDLSSYEQYF.

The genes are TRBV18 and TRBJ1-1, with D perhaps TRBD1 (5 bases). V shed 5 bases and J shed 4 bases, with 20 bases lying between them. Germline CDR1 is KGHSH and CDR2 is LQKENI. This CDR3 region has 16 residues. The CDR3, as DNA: TGTGCCAGCTCATCTTTCGCCCCAGGGTTTGGCACTGAAGCTTTCTTT. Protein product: CASSSFAPGFGTEAFF.

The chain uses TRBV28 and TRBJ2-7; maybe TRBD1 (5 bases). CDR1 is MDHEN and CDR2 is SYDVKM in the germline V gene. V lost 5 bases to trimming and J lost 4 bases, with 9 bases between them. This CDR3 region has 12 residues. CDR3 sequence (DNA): TGTGCCAGCAGTCCGCAGGGATACGAGCAGTACTTC. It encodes CASSPQGYEQYF.

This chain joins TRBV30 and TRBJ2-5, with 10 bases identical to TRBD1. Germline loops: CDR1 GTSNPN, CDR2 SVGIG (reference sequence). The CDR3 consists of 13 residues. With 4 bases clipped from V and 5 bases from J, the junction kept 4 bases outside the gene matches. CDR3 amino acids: CAWNPGQGETQYF. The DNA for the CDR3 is TGTGCCTGGAACCCGGGACAGGGGGAGACCCAGTACTTC.

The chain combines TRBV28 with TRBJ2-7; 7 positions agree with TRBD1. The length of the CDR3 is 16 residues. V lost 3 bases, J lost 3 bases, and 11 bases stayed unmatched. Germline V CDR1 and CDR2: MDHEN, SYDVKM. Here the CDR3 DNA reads TGTGCCAGCAGTTTCCCATCTCGACAGGGTTACTACGAGCAGTACTTC. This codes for CASSFPSRQGYYEQYF.

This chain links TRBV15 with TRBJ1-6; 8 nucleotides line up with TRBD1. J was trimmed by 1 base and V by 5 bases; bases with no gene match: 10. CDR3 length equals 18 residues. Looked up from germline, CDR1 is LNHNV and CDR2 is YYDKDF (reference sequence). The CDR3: CATSPRQGQASYNSPLHF. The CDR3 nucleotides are TGTGCCACCAGCCCACGACAGGGGCAGGCATCCTATAATTCACCCCTCCACTTT.

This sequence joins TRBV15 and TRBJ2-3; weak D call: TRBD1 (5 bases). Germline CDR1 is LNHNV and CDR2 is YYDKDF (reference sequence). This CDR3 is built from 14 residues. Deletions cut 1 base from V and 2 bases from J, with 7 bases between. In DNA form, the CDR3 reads TGTGCCACCAGCAGAGGACAGACCACAGATACGCAGTATTTT. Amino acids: CATSRGQTTDTQYF.